This TCR beta chain was recorded in a study of T cells in Graves' hyperthyroidism and ophthalmopathy. About the study: Staff took peripheral blood when the initial diagnosis was made, before any treatment began. Points from the study as a whole: Among clonotypes expanded in thyroid above 0.001, most were also found in blood.

In the case of this clonotype: Its antigen remains unidentified.

Stable hyperthyroidism: no ophthalmopathy progression over 18 months of follow-up. From 10 ml of fresh peripheral blood, PBMCs were isolated. The CDR3 is made up of 12 amino acids. Trimming stripped 4 bases from V and 7 bases from J, with 11 bases between. Germline-derived CDR1 and CDR2 are SGDLS and YYNGEE. Amplification of TCR beta CDR3 regions used RNA as the template. First-round RT-PCR with HTBI primers amplified the TCR CDR3 region. TCRdb ran MiXCR on the multiplex PCR reads and lists one entry per CDR3 protein. Among about 840,000 distinct CDR3 sequences listed, 38% were seen once. The specimen sequenced was blood. This clonotype originated in a young man with Graves' hyperthyroidism. The chain recombines TRBV9 with TRBJ1-1; D not resolved. CDR3 loop: CASSLSPGEAFF. The CDR3 DNA reads as TGTGCCAGCAGCCTCTCTCCAGGTGAAGCTTTCTTT. The whole variable domain, filled in from reference TRBV9 and TRBJ1-1, reads DSGVTQTPKHLITATGQRVTLRCSPRSGDLSVYWYQQSLDQGLQFLIQYYNGEERAKGNILERFSAQQFPDLHSELNLSSLELGDSALYFCASSLSPGEAFFGQGTRLTVV.